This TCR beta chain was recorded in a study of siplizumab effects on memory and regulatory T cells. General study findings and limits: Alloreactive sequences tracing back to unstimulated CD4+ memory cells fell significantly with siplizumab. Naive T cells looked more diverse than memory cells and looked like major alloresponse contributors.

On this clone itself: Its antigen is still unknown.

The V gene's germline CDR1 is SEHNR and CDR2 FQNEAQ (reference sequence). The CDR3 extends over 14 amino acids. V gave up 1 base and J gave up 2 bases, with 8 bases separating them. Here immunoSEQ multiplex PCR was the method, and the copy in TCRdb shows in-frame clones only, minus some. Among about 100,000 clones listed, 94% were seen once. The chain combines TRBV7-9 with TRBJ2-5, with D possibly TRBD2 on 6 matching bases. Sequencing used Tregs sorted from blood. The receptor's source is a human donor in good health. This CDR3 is CASSLGLVQETQYF. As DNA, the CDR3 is TGTGCCAGCAGCTTAGGACTAGTTCAAGAGACCCAGTACTTC.